This record concerns one T cell receptor beta chain sequence. Its target is not known. These data originate in a study of T cell clusters in autoimmune cytopenias. Points from the study as a whole: The T cell clusters were defined only in silico, without experimental functional validation. Compared with active autoimmune hepatitis patients, healthy donors showed about 2.8-fold more exclusive TRB clusters. TRB repertoire shifts in secondary cytopenia and chronic lymphocytic leukemia mostly reflected lymphoma, not autoimmunity. Primary autoimmune cytopenia patients appeared to lack physiological T cell clusters present in healthy donors.

Each sample's input was about 250 ng genomic DNA, roughly 40,000 genome equivalents. TRB rearrangements were amplified by touch-down multiplex PCR with mixed TRB-A/B primers. TCRdb reworked the multiplex PCR reads into one entry per CDR3 protein, no DNA. The sample table includes approximately 12,000 distinct CDR3 sequences. The CDR3 extends over 16 amino acids. Germline V gives CDR1 KGHSH, CDR2 LQKENI. Sequencing was done on a sample of peripheral blood. The sequence was collected from a human donor with an autoimmune cytopenia or autoimmune hepatitis (not recorded which). The chain uses TRBV18 and TRBJ2-5; the TRBD2 assignment by TCRdb is unverifiable without DNA. This chain's CDR3 is CASSLTGLAGQETQYF.